This passage covers 3 T cell receptor beta chains from one sample sequenced in a study of blood T cells in healthy people across ages. The authors ran a second PCR of 7 to 11 cycles using a sample-barcoded 5' primer and a J-beta primer mix. TCRdb re-called the 5' RACE reads with MiXCR, one entry per CDR3 protein. Counted here are about 1.6 million distinct CDR3 sequences, roughly a third occurring once; the ten biggest clones make up roughly 12%. Sequenced input: blood. The receptor source for this set is a woman between 25 and 40 years old in good health.

This clonotype was seen just once. The gene calls are TRBV6-5 and TRBJ1-1; D remains ambiguous. The germline V gene encodes CDR1 MNHEY and CDR2 SVGAGI. V lost 10 bases and J 3 bases, leaving 12 bases between the germline ends. This CDR3 contains 12 residues. For the CDR3, the DNA is TGTGCCACCACAAACACAGACACTGAAGCTTTCTTT. Encoded protein: CATTNTDTEAFF.

J is TRBJ2-7 and V is TRBV7-9, with D hard to call. CDR1 and CDR2 from the germline V gene are SEHNR and FQNEAQ (reference sequence). The CDR3 contains 12 residues. Trimming took off 7 bases at V and 0 bases at J, with 7 bases between the two ends. The chain's CDR3 is CASIGVSYEQYF. CDR3 nucleotide sequence: TGTGCCAGCATAGGCGTCTCCTACGAGCAGTACTTC.

The rearrangement uses TRBV7-9 and TRBJ2-7; D ambiguous. The germline V and J ends were trimmed by 1 base and 2 bases, with 9 bases remaining between them. CDR3 length: 14 amino acids. Per germline, CDR1 SEHNR and CDR2 FQNEAQ (reference sequence). CDR3 DNA sequence: TGTGCCAGCAGCTTAGGGTCAGTAGCCTACGAGCAGTACTTC. Protein sequence: CASSLGSVAYEQYF. The full variable domain, completed using reference TRBV7-9 and TRBJ2-7, is DTGVSQNPRHKITKRGQNVTFRCDPISEHNRLYWYRQTLGQGPEFLTYFQNEAQLEKSRLLSDRFSAERPKGSFSTLEIQRTEQGDSAMYLCASSLGSVAYEQYFGPGTRLTVT.